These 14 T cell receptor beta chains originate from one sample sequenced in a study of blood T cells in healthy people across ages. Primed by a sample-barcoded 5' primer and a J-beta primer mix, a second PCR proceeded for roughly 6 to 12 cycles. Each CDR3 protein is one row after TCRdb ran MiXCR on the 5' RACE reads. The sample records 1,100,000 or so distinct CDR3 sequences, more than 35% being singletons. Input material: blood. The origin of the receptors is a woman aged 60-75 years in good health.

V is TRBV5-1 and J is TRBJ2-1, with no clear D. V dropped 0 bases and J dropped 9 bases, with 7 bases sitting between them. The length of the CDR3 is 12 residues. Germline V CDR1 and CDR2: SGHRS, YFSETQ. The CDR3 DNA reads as TGCGCCAGCAGCTTGGTGGATTCTGAGCAGTTCTTC. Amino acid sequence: CASSLVDSEQFF.

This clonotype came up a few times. Written as DNA, the CDR3 is TGTGCCAGCAGTTACTCGATGGCGGCTAGTTCCTACAATGAGCAGTTCTTC. This sequence encodes CASSYSMAASSYNEQFF. This rearrangement joins TRBV6-5 to TRBJ2-1, with D unclear. Deletions cut 0 bases from V and 1 base from J, with 13 bases between. The CDR3 is made up of 17 amino acids. Germline CDR1 is MNHEY and CDR2 is SVGAGI.

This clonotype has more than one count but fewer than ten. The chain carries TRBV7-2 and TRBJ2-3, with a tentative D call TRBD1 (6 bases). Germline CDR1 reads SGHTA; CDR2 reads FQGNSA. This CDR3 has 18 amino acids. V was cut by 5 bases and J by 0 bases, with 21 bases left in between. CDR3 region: CASSTEGGGGRSTDTQYF. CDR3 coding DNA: TGTGCCAGCAGCACTGAAGGGGGTGGCGGGCGCAGCACAGATACGCAGTATTTT.

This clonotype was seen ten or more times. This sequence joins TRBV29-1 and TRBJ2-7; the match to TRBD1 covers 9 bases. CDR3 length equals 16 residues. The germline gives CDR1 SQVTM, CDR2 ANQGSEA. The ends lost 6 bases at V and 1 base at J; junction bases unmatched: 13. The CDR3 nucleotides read TGCAGCGTCACACGACCGGGACAGGGTTCGTCCTACGAGCAGTACTTC. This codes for CSVTRPGQGSSYEQYF.

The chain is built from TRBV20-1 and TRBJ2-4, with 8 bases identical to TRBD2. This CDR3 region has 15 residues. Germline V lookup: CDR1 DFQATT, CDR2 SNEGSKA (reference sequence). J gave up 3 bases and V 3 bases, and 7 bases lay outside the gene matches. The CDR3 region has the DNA TGCAGTGCTAGCAGCCGGGGGGGGCGCAAAAACATTCAGTACTTC. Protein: CSASSRGGRKNIQYF.

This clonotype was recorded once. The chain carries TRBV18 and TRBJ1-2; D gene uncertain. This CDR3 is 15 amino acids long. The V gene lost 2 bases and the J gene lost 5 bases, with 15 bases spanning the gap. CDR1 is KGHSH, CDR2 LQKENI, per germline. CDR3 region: CASSPKFTIIYGYTF. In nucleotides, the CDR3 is TGTGCCAGCTCACCAAAATTCACGATAATATATGGCTACACCTTC.

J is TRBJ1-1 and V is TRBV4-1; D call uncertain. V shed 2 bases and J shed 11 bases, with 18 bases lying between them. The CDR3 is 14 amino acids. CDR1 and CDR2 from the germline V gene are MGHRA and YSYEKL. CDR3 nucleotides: TGCGCCAGCAGCCAACCCACAGCGAGCCGGAGGGCTTTCTTT. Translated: CASSQPTASRRAFF.

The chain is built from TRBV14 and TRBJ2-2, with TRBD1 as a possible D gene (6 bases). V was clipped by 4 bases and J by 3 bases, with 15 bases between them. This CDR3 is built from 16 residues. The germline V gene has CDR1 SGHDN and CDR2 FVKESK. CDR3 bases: TGTGCCAGCAGCCCGGGACACTCCAAATACACCGGGGAGCTGTTTTTT. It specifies CASSPGHSKYTGELFF. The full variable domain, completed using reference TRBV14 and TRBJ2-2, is EAGVTQFPSHSVIEKGQTVTLRCDPISGHDNLYWYRRVMGKEIKFLLHFVKESKQDESGMPNNRFLAERTGGTYSTLKVQPAELEDSGVYFCASSPGHSKYTGELFFGEGSRLTVL.

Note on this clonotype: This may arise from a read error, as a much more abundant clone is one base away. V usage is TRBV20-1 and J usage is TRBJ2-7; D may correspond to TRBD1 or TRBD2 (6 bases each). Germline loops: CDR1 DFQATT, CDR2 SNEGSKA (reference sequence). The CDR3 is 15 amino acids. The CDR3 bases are TGCAGTGCTAGTGGGGTAGCGGACAGCTCCTCCGAGCAGTACTTC. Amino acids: CSASGVADSSSEQYF.

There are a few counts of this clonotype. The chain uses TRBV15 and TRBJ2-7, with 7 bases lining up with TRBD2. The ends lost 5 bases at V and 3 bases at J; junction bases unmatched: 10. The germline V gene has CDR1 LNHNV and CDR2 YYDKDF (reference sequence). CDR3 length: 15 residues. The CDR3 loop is CATSLNTGTNYEQYF. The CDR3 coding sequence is TGTGCCACCAGCCTTAACACCGGGACTAACTACGAGCAGTACTTC.

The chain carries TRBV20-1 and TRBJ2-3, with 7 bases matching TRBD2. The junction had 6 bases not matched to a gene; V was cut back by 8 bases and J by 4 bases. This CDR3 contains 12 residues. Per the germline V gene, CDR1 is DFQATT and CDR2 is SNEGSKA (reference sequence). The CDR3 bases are TGCAGTTCCACTGGGGGGGCAGATACGCAGTATTTT. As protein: CSSTGGADTQYF.

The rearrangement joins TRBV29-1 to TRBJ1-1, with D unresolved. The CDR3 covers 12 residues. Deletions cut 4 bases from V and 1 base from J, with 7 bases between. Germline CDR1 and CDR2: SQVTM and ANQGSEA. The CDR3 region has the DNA TGCAGCGTTGGACGCCGGAACACTGAAGCTTTCTTT. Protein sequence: CSVGRRNTEAFF.

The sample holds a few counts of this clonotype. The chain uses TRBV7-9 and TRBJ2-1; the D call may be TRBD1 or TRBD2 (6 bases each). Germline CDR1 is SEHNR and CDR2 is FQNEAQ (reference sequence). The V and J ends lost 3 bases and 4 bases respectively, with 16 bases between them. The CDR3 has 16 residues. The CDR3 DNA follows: TGTGCCAGCAGCTTCGACGGGGGCATTCTTTACAATGAGCAGTTCTTC. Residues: CASSFDGGILYNEQFF.

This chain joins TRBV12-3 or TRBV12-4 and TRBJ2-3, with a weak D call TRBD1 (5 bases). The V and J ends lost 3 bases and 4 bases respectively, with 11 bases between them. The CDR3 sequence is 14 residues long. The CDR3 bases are TGTGCCAGCAGTTTCCTTCAGGGCTCAGATACGCAGTATTTT. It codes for CASSFLQGSDTQYF.